These 22 T cell receptor beta chains originate from one sample sequenced in a study of T cell changes during pregnancy in multiple sclerosis. Here immunoSEQ multiplex PCR was the method, and the copy in TCRdb shows in-frame clones only, minus some. The sample lists more than 85,000 clones, over 85% occurring once. The sequences come from peripheral blood, collected after pregnancy. The receptors derive from a female donor in good health, enrolled as a control in a pregnancy study.

This chain uses TRBV6-5 with TRBJ2-7, with a weak D call TRBD1 (6 bases). V gave up 2 bases and J gave up 2 bases, with 10 bases separating them. The CDR3 spans 14 residues. In germline, CDR1 is MNHEY, CDR2 SVGAGI. CDR3 sequence reads: CASSYLGQTYEQYF. The CDR3 DNA follows: TGTGCCAGCAGTTACCTTGGACAGACCTACGAGCAGTACTTC.

The chain couples TRBV15 to TRBJ2-2; a weak D match, TRBD2 (5 bases). This CDR3 region has 17 residues. V was pared by 4 bases and J by 1 base, with 16 bases between. Germline V gives CDR1 LNHNV, CDR2 YYDKDF (reference sequence). CDR3 sequence (DNA): TGTGCCACCAGCAAACTACCCGGAGAGGGGAACACCGGGGAGCTGTTTTTT. Translating gives CATSKLPGEGNTGELFF.

This clone is a singleton in its sample. The rearrangement links TRBV27 to TRBJ1-6; 9 positions match TRBD1. The junction had 8 bases not matched to a gene; V was cut back by 7 bases and J by 7 bases. The CDR3 consists of 15 residues. The germline V gene encodes CDR1 MNHEY and CDR2 SMNVEV (reference sequence). The CDR3 region is CASTVSQGANSPLHF. CDR3 sequence (DNA): TGTGCCAGCACCGTCTCACAGGGGGCAAATTCACCCCTCCACTTT.

This clone appeared a single time. CDR3 DNA sequence: TGTGCCAGCAGGAGGAGCAGGGTTATGAACACTGAAGCTTTCTTT. This gives the protein CASRRSRVMNTEAFF. The chain links TRBV28 to TRBJ1-1; tentatively, D is TRBD1 (5 bases). Trimming removed 6 bases at V and 0 bases at J, with 14 bases between. The CDR3 consists of 15 residues. Germline CDR1 is MDHEN and CDR2 is SYDVKM. Complete variable domain (other parts from reference TRBV28 and TRBJ1-1): DVKVTQSSRYLVKRTGEKVFLECVQDMDHENMFWYRQDPGLGLRLIYFSYDVKMKEKGDIPEGYSVSREKKERFSLILESASTNQTSMYLCASRRSRVMNTEAFFGQGTRLTVV.

The chain uses TRBV5-1 and TRBJ2-7; maybe TRBD2 (6 bases). Deletions cut 0 bases from V and 3 bases from J, with 13 bases between. Germline V CDR1 and CDR2: SGHRS, YFSETQ. CDR3 length: 15 residues. CDR3 nucleotides: TGCGCCAGCAGCTTGGTGGGAGGCGAAGGCTACGAGCAGTACTTC. Amino acids: CASSLVGGEGYEQYF.

The rearrangement uses TRBV28 and TRBJ2-7, with TRBD2 as a possible D gene (5 bases). CDR3 length equals 14 residues. V was clipped by 2 bases and J by 4 bases, with 12 bases between them. The germline V gene encodes CDR1 MDHEN and CDR2 SYDVKM. The CDR3 loop is CASSLVGDSYEQYF. In DNA form, the CDR3 reads TGTGCCAGCAGTTTAGTGGGAGACTCTTACGAGCAGTACTTC.

This chain links TRBV7-9 with TRBJ2-7; 8 nucleotides align to TRBD1. CDR3 length: 14 amino acids. V shed 5 bases and J 4 bases; nucleotides not matched to a gene: 7. The germline V gene has CDR1 SEHNR and CDR2 FQNEAQ (reference sequence). CDR3 amino acids: CASSPGQAPYEQYF. CDR3 DNA sequence: TGTGCCAGCAGCCCGGGACAGGCGCCTTACGAGCAGTACTTC.

The V and J genes are TRBV19 and TRBJ2-2; D is perhaps TRBD1 (6 bases). The V gene lost 4 bases and the J gene lost 6 bases, with 18 bases spanning the gap. CDR1 and CDR2 (germline): LNHDA, SQIVND (reference sequence). The CDR3 consists of 16 residues. Here the CDR3 reads CASSNTGLRVAGELFF. DNA of the CDR3: TGTGCCAGTAGTAATACAGGGCTGAGGGTCGCCGGGGAGCTGTTTTTT.

The J gene is TRBJ1-2, the V gene TRBV2; no clear D. Trimming took off 4 bases at V and 6 bases at J, with 18 bases between the two ends. The CDR3 is made up of 15 amino acids. The V gene's germline CDR1 is SNHLY and CDR2 FYNNEI. The CDR3 sequence: CASSGQLRRADGYTF. For the CDR3, the DNA is TGTGCCAGCAGTGGGCAATTGAGGAGGGCAGATGGCTACACCTTC.

This chain uses TRBV14 with TRBJ1-1; possible D gene TRBD1, 6 bases. The CDR3 is 13 residues long. Trimming took 4 bases from V and 4 from J, leaving 10 bases between them. Germline V CDR1 and CDR2: SGHDN, FVKESK. The CDR3 here is CASSLNRATEAFF. The DNA of the CDR3 is TGTGCCAGCAGCCTTAACAGGGCCACTGAAGCTTTCTTT. Full variable domain (outside the CDR3, taken from reference TRBV14 and TRBJ1-1): EAGVTQFPSHSVIEKGQTVTLRCDPISGHDNLYWYRRVMGKEIKFLLHFVKESKQDESGMPNNRFLAERTGGTYSTLKVQPAELEDSGVYFCASSLNRATEAFFGQGTRLTVV.

The sample holds one count of this clone. The chain is built from TRBV5-6 and TRBJ2-2, with 8 bases aligning to TRBD1. Germline CDR1 SGHDT, CDR2 YYEEEE. The CDR3 is 15 amino acids. J was trimmed by 4 bases and V by 4 bases; bases with no gene match: 6. The CDR3 DNA is TGTGCCAGCAGCATGACAGGGGCAACCACCGGGGAGCTGTTTTTT. Its translation: CASSMTGATTGELFF.

This sequence joins TRBV5-6 and TRBJ2-1; 7 positions match TRBD1. CDR1 is SGHDT and CDR2 is YYEEEE in the germline V gene. Germline trimming cut 5 bases from V and 6 bases from J; bases unmatched to any gene: 5. The CDR3 runs 13 residues. The CDR3 here is CASRLTGSNEQFF. The DNA of the CDR3 is TGTGCCAGCAGATTGACAGGGAGCAATGAGCAGTTCTTC.

The V and J genes are TRBV28 and TRBJ1-5; TRBD1 matches 8 bases. V lost 6 bases to trimming and J lost 8 bases; unmatched junction nucleotides: 12. CDR1 and CDR2 from the germline V gene are MDHEN and SYDVKM. The CDR3 spans 15 residues. This CDR3 is CASSPVEDRDEPQHF. The CDR3 DNA reads as TGTGCCAGCAGCCCTGTGGAGGACAGGGACGAGCCCCAGCATTTT.

The chain recombines TRBV7-2 with TRBJ1-2, with 8 bases matching TRBD1. This CDR3 has 14 amino acids. CDR1 is SGHTA and CDR2 is FQGNSA in the germline V gene. Trimming removed 5 bases from V and 1 base from J; junction bases left unmatched: 3. The CDR3 region is CASSPGQVNYGYTF. The CDR3 DNA follows: TGTGCCAGCAGCCCGGGACAGGTTAACTATGGCTACACCTTC.

The chain has TRBV6-1 and TRBJ2-6, with 12 bases aligning to TRBD1. V lost 4 bases and J lost 1; bases outside the gene matches: 8. This CDR3 contains 19 residues. Per germline, CDR1 MNHNS and CDR2 SASEGT. The CDR3 region has the DNA TGTGCCAGCAGTGGGATTCGGGGACAGGGGGCTTCTGGGGCCAACGTCCTGACTTTC. Translated, it gives CASSGIRGQGASGANVLTF.

The V gene is TRBV2, the J gene TRBJ1-4; 9 nucleotides agree with TRBD1. The germline V gene encodes CDR1 SNHLY and CDR2 FYNNEI. V shed 5 bases, J shed 8 bases, and the junction held 6 bases outside the gene matches. The CDR3 runs to 14 residues. CDR3 nucleotide sequence: TGTGCCAGCAGTCAGGACAGGGGTCGCGAAAAACTGTTTTTT. Amino acids: CASSQDRGREKLFF. Filled out from reference TRBV2 and TRBJ1-4, the complete variable domain reads EPEVTQTPSHQVTQMGQEVILRCVPISNHLYFYWYRQILGQKVEFLVSFYNNEISEKSEIFDDQFSVERPDGSNFTLKIRSTKLEDSAMYFCASSQDRGREKLFFGSGTQLSVL.

The chain joins TRBV11-2 to TRBJ2-1; TRBD2 matches at 10 bases. The V and J ends lost 4 bases and 7 bases, in that order; junction bases with no gene match: 16. This CDR3 spans 18 amino acids. Germline CDR1 reads SGHAT; CDR2 reads FQNNGV. The CDR3 loop is CASSSFKGSSGSVNEQFF. CDR3 in DNA: TGTGCCAGCAGCTCCTTCAAAGGGTCTAGCGGGAGTGTAAATGAGCAGTTCTTC.

V usage is TRBV4-1 and J usage is TRBJ2-7, with D possibly being TRBD2 (6 bases). V was trimmed by 0 bases and J by 5 bases, leaving 20 bases between them. Germline V gene data show CDR1 as MGHRA and CDR2 as YSYEKL. The CDR3 is 17 amino acids. CDR3: CASSQDEAEGTSNEQYF. The DNA of the CDR3 is TGCGCCAGCAGCCAAGATGAGGCGGAGGGGACTTCAAACGAGCAGTACTTC.

The genes are TRBV5-1 and TRBJ2-2, with D perhaps matching TRBD2 (5 bases). This CDR3 contains 16 residues. Germline V CDR1 and CDR2: SGHRS, YFSETQ. V lost 1 base, J lost 0 bases, and 10 bases lay in between. The CDR3 protein is CASSLRGLANTGELFF. DNA for the CDR3: TGCGCCAGCAGCTTGAGAGGGCTCGCGAACACCGGGGAGCTGTTTTTT.

The chain carries TRBV19 and TRBJ2-7; the match to TRBD1 covers 9 bases. After removal of 7 bases from V and 2 bases from J, the junction contained 6 bases not matched to a gene. This CDR3 spans 14 amino acids. Looked up from germline, CDR1 is LNHDA and CDR2 is SQIVND (reference sequence). The CDR3 DNA is TGTGCCAGTACCCCGGACAGGGGAACCTACGAGCAGTACTTC. Amino acids: CASTPDRGTYEQYF.

The chain joins TRBV11-3 to TRBJ2-1; D possibly corresponds to TRBD2 (7 bases). Trimming stripped 5 bases from V and 11 bases from J, with 19 bases between. Looked up from germline, CDR1 is SGHNT and CDR2 is YENEEA. The CDR3 extends over 14 amino acids. The CDR3 coding sequence is TGTGCCAGCAGCCCCACGGCGGGGGCCCCCCAGCAGTTCTTC. Residues: CASSPTAGAPQQFF.

J is TRBJ2-7 and V is TRBV6-1; 7 bases are a match to TRBD2. The germline V gene encodes CDR1 MNHNS and CDR2 SASEGT. The V and J ends lost 2 bases and 3 bases, in that order; junction bases with no gene match: 13. The CDR3 sequence is 17 residues long. The CDR3 reads CASSETVSRLADYEQYF. Here the CDR3 DNA reads TGTGCCAGCAGTGAAACGGTTAGCAGGCTAGCGGACTACGAGCAGTACTTC.